Following are 8 T cell receptor beta chains from one sample sequenced in a study of T cell repertoires in cytomegalovirus infection. Antigen specificity for these receptors is unknown. TCRdb fed the reads into MiXCR, producing one record per CDR3 protein. The data show under 850,000 distinct CDR3 sequences, 30% to 35% seen once. The specimen was cultured PBMCs, collected from culture after CMV antigen stimulation. All receptors derive from a human donor in good health (CMV status not recorded). Some clones in this sample may be carry-over from other donors' samples.

The V call is TRBV15, the J call TRBJ1-4; perhaps TRBD1 as D (6 bases). There are 14 residues in the CDR3. Germline CDR1 LNHNV, CDR2 YYDKDF (reference sequence). The ends were cut back, 0 bases at V and 12 bases at J, with 14 bases in the middle. CDR3 in DNA: TGTGCCACCAGCAGAGATCCCCGGAGGGGGGAACTGTTTTTT. This codes for CATSRDPRRGELFF.

The genes are TRBV7-6 and TRBJ2-1; TRBD2 agrees at 9 bases. The CDR3 spans 16 residues. V was pared by 0 bases and J by 2 bases, with 2 bases of the junction left unmatched. Germline V CDR1 and CDR2: SGHVS, FNYEAQ. Here the CDR3 DNA reads TGTGCCAGCAGCTTAGCGGGACTAGCTACCTACAATGAGCAGTTCTTC. Its translation is CASSLAGLATYNEQFF.

The chain combines TRBV5-4 with TRBJ2-5, with TRBD1 matching 7 bases. CDR1 is SGHNT and CDR2 is YYREEE in the germline V gene (reference sequence). V lost 4 bases to trimming and J lost 4 bases; unmatched junction nucleotides: 13. This CDR3 region has 16 residues. CDR3 in DNA: TGTGCCAGCAGCGGGGCTAACAGGGGAAGAGGAGAGACCCAGTACTTC. Its translation is CASSGANRGRGETQYF. Full variable domain (outside the CDR3, taken from reference TRBV5-4 and TRBJ2-5): ETGVTQSPTHLIKTRGQQVTLRCSSQSGHNTVSWYQQALGQGPQFIFQYYREEENGRGNFPPRFSGLQFPNYSSELNVNALELDDSALYLCASSGANRGRGETQYFGPGTRLLVL.

The chain combines TRBV5-4 with TRBJ1-1, with 7 bases that match TRBD1. The germline V gene encodes CDR1 SGHNT and CDR2 YYREEE (reference sequence). V gave up 0 bases and J gave up 5 bases; unmatched junction bases: 7. The CDR3 consists of 15 residues. CDR3 amino acids: CASSLGTGTATEAFF. In DNA, the CDR3 is TGTGCCAGCAGCTTGGGCACCGGGACAGCGACTGAAGCTTTCTTT.

The J gene is TRBJ2-7, the V gene TRBV19; D gene unclear. V was cut by 1 base and J by 6 bases, with 10 bases left in between. This CDR3 contains 13 residues. Germline CDR1 and CDR2: LNHDA and SQIVND (reference sequence). The CDR3 protein is CASSIGRGAEQYF. The CDR3 DNA follows: TGTGCCAGTAGTATAGGTCGCGGAGCCGAGCAGTACTTC.

The V and J genes are TRBV5-1 and TRBJ2-7, with D possibly TRBD2 on 5 matching bases. Trimming cost V 7 bases and J 2 bases, with 16 bases left between them. There are 14 residues in the CDR3. Germline CDR1 SGHRS, CDR2 YFSETQ. CDR3 bases: TGCGCCAGCGCACCGGGATACCTACCCTACGAGCAGTACTTC. Translation: CASAPGYLPYEQYF. The whole variable domain, filled in from reference TRBV5-1 and TRBJ2-7, reads KAGVTQTPRYLIKTRGQQVTLSCSPISGHRSVSWYQQTPGQGLQFLFEYFSETQRNKGNFPGRFSGRQFSNSRSEMNVSTLELGDSALYLCASAPGYLPYEQYFGPGTRLTVT.

There are a few counts of this clonotype. The chain recombines TRBV19 with TRBJ2-4; possibly TRBD1 for D (8 bases). Germline assignment: CDR1 LNHDA and CDR2 SQIVND (reference sequence). The CDR3 consists of 16 residues. The V end lost 3 bases, the J end lost 6 bases, and 18 bases lay between the germline ends. The CDR3 DNA is TGTGCCAGTAGTATGCACAGGGGGGGAGCCGGAAACATTCAGTACTTC. Translation gives CASSMHRGGAGNIQYF. The variable domain in full, completed from reference TRBV19 and TRBJ2-4, reads DGGITQSPKYLFRKEGQNVTLSCEQNLNHDAMYWYRQDPGQGLRLIYYSQIVNDFQKGDIAEGYSVSREKKESFPLTVTSAQKNPTAFYLCASSMHRGGAGNIQYFGAGTRLSVL.

The chain couples TRBV7-6 to TRBJ2-2; 10 nucleotides line up with TRBD2. Germline V lookup: CDR1 SGHVS, CDR2 FNYEAQ. The length of the CDR3 is 15 residues. Trimming cost V 7 bases and J 7 bases; bases outside gene matches: 9. CDR3 DNA: TGTGCCAGCATCGCGAGAGCGGGAGGGGTCGGGGAGCTGTTTTTT. Translated, it gives CASIARAGGVGELFF.